Presented here are 19 T cell receptor beta chains from one specimen sequenced in a study of neoadjuvant anti-PD-1 for oral cavity cancer. This table comes from immunoSEQ multiplex PCR, and its TCRdb copy is limited to in-frame clones, with some not included. The sample consists of approximately 17,000 clones, about two thirds of them appearing once. Material: PBMCs, obtained before nivolumab (anti-PD-1) treatment. All receptors derive from a person aged 35 to 85 with oral cavity squamous cell carcinoma.

The J gene is TRBJ1-2, the V gene TRBV28; TRBD1 might be the D (5 bases). The CDR3 has 11 amino acids. Germline loops: CDR1 MDHEN, CDR2 SYDVKM. Between the trimmed V and J ends, which lost 6 bases and 8 bases, there was a span of 10 bases. CDR3 sequence: CASSTTEGYTF. CDR3 nucleotide sequence: TGTGCCAGCAGCACGACAGAGGGCTACACCTTC.

V usage is TRBV5-5 and J usage is TRBJ2-3; D gene uncertain. The CDR3 length is 16 residues. Germline assignment: CDR1 SGHKS and CDR2 YYEKEE (reference sequence). Trimming left V 1 base short and J 2 bases short, with 14 bases between. In DNA form, the CDR3 reads TGTGCCAGCAGCTTGATTCCGGGCAGTTCCACAGATACGCAGTATTTT. As protein: CASSLIPGSSTDTQYF.

This clone occurred a few times. The chain is built from TRBV7-3 and TRBJ1-1, with a possible D match to TRBD1 (6 bases). Germline-derived CDR1 and CDR2 are SGHTA and FQGTGA. V was shortened by 2 bases and J by 0 bases, with 10 bases between the two germline ends. This CDR3 has 15 amino acids. The DNA for the CDR3 is TGTGCCAGCAGCTTAGAGGGGGGCATGAACACTGAAGCTTTCTTT. Protein: CASSLEGGMNTEAFF. The variable domain in full, completed from reference TRBV7-3 and TRBJ1-1, reads GAGVSQTPSNKVTEKGKYVELRCDPISGHTALYWYRQSLGQGPEFLIYFQGTGAADDSGLPNDRFFAVRPEGSVSTLKIQRTERGDSAVYLCASSLEGGMNTEAFFGQGTRLTVV.

The gene calls are TRBV13 and TRBJ1-4, with 7 nucleotides matching TRBD1. Trimming cost V 4 bases and J 3 bases; bases outside gene matches: 8. CDR1 and CDR2 (germline): PRHDT, FYEKMQ (reference sequence). CDR3 length equals 16 residues. The CDR3 DNA is TGTGCCAGCAGCTACGGGACAGCTTCCGCTAATGAAAAACTGTTTTTT. Translation: CASSYGTASANEKLFF.

V usage is TRBV4-2 and J usage is TRBJ2-5; TRBD2 agrees at 10 bases. The CDR3 length is 15 residues. The germline V gene encodes CDR1 LGHNA and CDR2 YNFKEQ. J was trimmed by 6 bases and V by 5 bases; bases with no gene match: 9. The CDR3 reads CASSGQRGGGQTQYF. CDR3 DNA: TGTGCCAGCAGCGGACAGCGGGGGGGCGGGCAGACCCAGTACTTC.

There are a few counts of this clone. V is TRBV6-5 and J is TRBJ1-6; 9 bases align to TRBD1. CDR1 MNHEY and CDR2 SVGAGI come from the germline V gene. V was pared by 2 bases and J by 5 bases, with 4 bases of the junction left unmatched. The CDR3 spans 16 residues. CDR3 residues: CASSYTRTGDNSPLHF. For the CDR3, the DNA is TGTGCCAGCAGTTACACCCGGACAGGGGATAATTCACCCCTCCACTTT.

This chain connects TRBV5-1 to TRBJ1-1; D is ambiguous. Trimming removed 0 bases at V and 5 bases at J, with 14 bases between. This CDR3 has 15 amino acids. Germline assignment: CDR1 SGHRS and CDR2 YFSETQ. The CDR3 DNA reads as TGCGCCAGCAGCTTGGCTCCGGGTAGTGTGACTGAAGCTTTCTTT. This encodes CASSLAPGSVTEAFF.

The J gene is TRBJ2-1, the V gene TRBV5-1; a possible D gene is TRBD2 (6 bases). The CDR3 spans 15 residues. Between the trimmed V and J ends, which lost 0 bases and 1 base, there was a span of 8 bases. Germline-derived CDR1 and CDR2 are SGHRS and YFSETQ. As DNA, the CDR3 is TGCGCCAGCAGCTTGGAGGGAGGATCCTACAATGAGCAGTTCTTC. Translating gives CASSLEGGSYNEQFF.

This rearrangement joins TRBV11-3 to TRBJ2-3; D is ambiguous. CDR3 size: 14 residues. V was cut by 5 bases and J by 0 bases, with 9 bases left in between. Germline-derived CDR1 and CDR2 are SGHNT and YENEEA. CDR3: CASSPTRSTDTQYF. In nucleotides, the CDR3 is TGTGCCAGCAGCCCCACCCGGAGCACAGATACGCAGTATTTT.

The rearrangement uses TRBV6-1 and TRBJ2-5, with D maybe TRBD2 (6 bases). Germline V lookup: CDR1 MNHNS, CDR2 SASEGT. Trimming took off 8 bases at V and 4 bases at J, with 11 bases between the two ends. The CDR3 has 12 amino acids. DNA of the CDR3: TGTGCCAGCGGTGGTAGCGGAGAGACCCAGTACTTC. Protein sequence: CASGGSGETQYF.

This clone occurred a few times. The chain has TRBV7-3 and TRBJ1-2, with D unresolved. Per germline, CDR1 SGHTA and CDR2 FQGTGA. V gave up 1 base and J gave up 6 bases, with 12 bases separating them. This CDR3 is built from 14 residues. The CDR3 nucleotides read TGTGCCAGCAGCTTAAACAGCGCCTCCCATGGCTACACCTTC. Its protein product is CASSLNSASHGYTF.

The rearrangement uses TRBV7-3 and TRBJ1-1, with 9 bases lining up with TRBD1. Germline CDR1 is SGHTA and CDR2 is FQGTGA. The CDR3 runs 15 residues. Losses at the gene ends were 5 bases for V and 1 base for J; bases not matched to a gene: 5. Written as DNA, the CDR3 is TGTGCCAGCAGCCCTCTGGACAGGGGGAACACTGAAGCTTTCTTT. Its translation is CASSPLDRGNTEAFF.

This chain connects TRBV6-5 to TRBJ2-7; no firm D call. Trimming took 5 bases from V and 6 from J, leaving 14 bases between them. Germline CDR1 and CDR2: MNHEY and SVGAGI. CDR3 size: 13 residues. The CDR3 is CASSRGRPLEQYF. In DNA form, the CDR3 reads TGTGCCAGCAGTAGAGGACGGCCCCTCGAGCAGTACTTC.

The genes are TRBV7-8 and TRBJ1-1; no reliable D call. There are 14 residues in the CDR3. Per germline, CDR1 SGHVS and CDR2 FQNEAQ. Trimming removed 4 bases from V and 0 bases from J, with 9 bases in between. CDR3 in amino acids: CASSSSVLNTEAFF. As DNA, the CDR3 is TGTGCCAGCAGCTCTTCCGTCTTGAACACTGAAGCTTTCTTT.

The V and J genes are TRBV4-1 and TRBJ2-7; 9 nucleotides line up with TRBD2. J was trimmed by 0 bases and V by 4 bases; bases with no gene match: 1. This CDR3 comprises 14 residues. From germline, CDR1 is MGHRA and CDR2 YSYEKL. CDR3 protein: CASSPGLASYEQYF. DNA of the CDR3: TGCGCCAGCAGCCCGGGACTAGCCTCCTACGAGCAGTACTTC.

This clone was counted a single time. The rearrangement links TRBV5-8 to TRBJ2-5, with D unresolved. Germline-derived CDR1 and CDR2 are SGHTS and YDEGEE. The CDR3 runs 14 residues. Trimming shortened V by 2 bases and J by 1 base, and 9 bases separated the two germline ends. This CDR3 is CASSFSQLQETQYF. CDR3 coding DNA: TGTGCCAGCAGCTTTTCCCAGCTCCAAGAGACCCAGTACTTC.

The chain employs TRBV4-1 and TRBJ1-2; 7 bases line up with TRBD1. The V gene end was trimmed by 4 bases and the J gene end by 6 bases; junction bases not matched to a gene: 14. The CDR3 length is 16 residues. The germline V gene has CDR1 MGHRA and CDR2 YSYEKL. CDR3: CASSPPAKGAYDGYTF. CDR3 bases: TGCGCCAGCAGCCCCCCTGCGAAGGGGGCGTATGATGGCTACACCTTC.

The chain combines TRBV6-4 with TRBJ2-2; D might be TRBD1 (6 bases). V lost 6 bases to trimming and J lost 2 bases, with 13 bases between them. CDR1 and CDR2 (germline): MRHNA, SNTAGT. The CDR3 has 15 amino acids. The CDR3 loop reads CASRQDRTNTGELFF. CDR3 sequence (DNA): TGTGCCAGCAGACAGGACAGAACAAACACCGGGGAGCTGTTTTTT.

The genes are TRBV9 and TRBJ2-3; TRBD2 matches 11 bases. Germline trimming cut 3 bases from V and 2 bases from J; bases unmatched to any gene: 5. The CDR3 length is 16 residues. Germline values: CDR1 SGDLS, CDR2 YYNGEE. The CDR3 coding sequence is TGTGCCAGCAGCGCCCGACTAGCGGGATCCACAGATACGCAGTATTTT. As protein: CASSARLAGSTDTQYF.